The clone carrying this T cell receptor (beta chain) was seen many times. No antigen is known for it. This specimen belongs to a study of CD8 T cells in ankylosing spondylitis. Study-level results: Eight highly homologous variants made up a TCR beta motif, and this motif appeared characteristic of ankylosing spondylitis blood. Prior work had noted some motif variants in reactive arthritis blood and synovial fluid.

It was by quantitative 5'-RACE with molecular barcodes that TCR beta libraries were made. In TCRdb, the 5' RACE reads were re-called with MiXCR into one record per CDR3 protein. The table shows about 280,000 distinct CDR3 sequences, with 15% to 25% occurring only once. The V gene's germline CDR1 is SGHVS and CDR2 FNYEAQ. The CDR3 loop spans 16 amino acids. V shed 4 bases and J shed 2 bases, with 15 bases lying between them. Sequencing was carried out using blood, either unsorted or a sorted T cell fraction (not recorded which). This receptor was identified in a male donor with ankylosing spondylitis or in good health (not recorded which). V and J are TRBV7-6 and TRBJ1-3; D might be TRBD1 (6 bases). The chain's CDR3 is CASSSNPGVAGNTIYF. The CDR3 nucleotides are TGTGCCAGCAGCTCTAATCCAGGGGTTGCTGGAAACACCATATATTTT.